This T cell receptor (beta chain) was recovered during a study of regulatory T cells in long-lasting Graves disease. Whole-study context: Persistent Graves' disease denoted over 5 years of antithyroid drugs plus positive TSH receptor antibodies. Whole-study results and caveats: Favored usage of TRBV28, TRBJ1-2 and TRBJ2-5 was recorded in persistent disease. The persistent group shared 2,741 public clonotypes, more than the approximately 1,000 shared by new patients.

At least ten counts were recorded for this clonotype. Its antigen remains unknown. V was trimmed by 7 bases and J by 7 bases, leaving 14 bases between them. The CDR3 consists of 14 residues. CDR3-region Arm-PCR and iRepertoire HTBI primers produced the TCR beta libraries. TCRdb itself ran the multiplex PCR reads through MiXCR, one entry per CDR3 protein. The sample consists of hundreds of thousands of distinct CDR3 sequences, less than 25% of them appearing once. Time point of the sample: persistent/refractory GD, antithyroid drugs over 5 years with positive TRAb. There was RNA extracted from PBMCs, and the TCR library was made from it.

This receptor was obtained from a female donor with Graves disease. The sequenced sample was peripheral blood mononuclear cells (PBMCs), obtained when the disease was refractory, from a patient treated with antithyroid drugs. This chain joins TRBV12-3 or TRBV12-4 and TRBJ1-6; D is undetermined. CDR3 in DNA: TGTGCCAGCACTAGACACGGAGGAAATTCACCCCTCCACTTT. Translating it yields CASTRHGGNSPLHF.